This TCR beta chain was observed in a study of identical twins. Study-level findings and limits: In zero-insertion analyses, partial confounding could arise from invariant MAIT and iNKT cells.

TCRdb itself ran the 5' RACE reads through MiXCR, one entry per CDR3 protein. The repertoire holds about 150,000 distinct CDR3 sequences, with roughly 3.3% as singletons. Trimming removed 7 bases from V and 4 bases from J, with 10 bases in between. The CDR3 has 13 residues. The sample holds many counts of this clonotype. The target antigen is unknown. This TCR came from a young man in good health. Sequencing was done on a sample of memory T cells sorted from blood. The J gene is TRBJ2-2, the V gene TRBV12-3 or TRBV12-4, with D hard to call. The CDR3, as DNA: TGTGCCAGCAAAGGGTTGAGCACCGGGGAGCTGTTTTTT. This gives the protein CASKGLSTGELFF.